The clone carrying this T cell receptor beta chain has ten or more counts. This record belongs to a study of neurological immune-mediated disorders. Germline V gives CDR1 SGHRS, CDR2 YFSETQ. V lost 1 base, J lost 5 bases, and 9 bases lay in between. The CDR3 extends over 13 amino acids. Specified time point: longitudinal time-point 1 (baseline). A single record per CDR3 protein comes from TCRdb applying MiXCR to the 5' RACE reads. The sample contains some 54,000 distinct CDR3 sequences, around 10% of which appear only once. This clonotype was obtained from a male donor with HTLV-1-associated myelopathy (HAM/TSP). The chain links TRBV5-1 to TRBJ1-1; TRBD1 is a possible D gene (5 bases). Sequencing input: PBMCs. For the CDR3, the DNA is TGCGCCAGCAGCTTGAGCAGGGATACTGAAGCTTTCTTT. Amino acid sequence: CASSLSRDTEAFF.